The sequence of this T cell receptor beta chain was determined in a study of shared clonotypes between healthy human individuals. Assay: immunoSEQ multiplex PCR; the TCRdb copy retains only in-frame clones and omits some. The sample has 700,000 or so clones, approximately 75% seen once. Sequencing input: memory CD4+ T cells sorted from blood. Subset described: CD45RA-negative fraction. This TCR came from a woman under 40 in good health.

CDR3 DNA sequence: TGTGCCAGCTCATCTTCTTGGGGGGGACCGATTGATTTCTTT. Translation gives CASSSSWGGPIDFF. V usage is TRBV18 and J usage is TRBJ1-1, with D possibly matching TRBD1 (5 bases). Germline values: CDR1 KGHSH, CDR2 LQKENI. V was trimmed by 5 bases and J by 13 bases, leaving 23 bases between them. The CDR3 spans 14 residues.